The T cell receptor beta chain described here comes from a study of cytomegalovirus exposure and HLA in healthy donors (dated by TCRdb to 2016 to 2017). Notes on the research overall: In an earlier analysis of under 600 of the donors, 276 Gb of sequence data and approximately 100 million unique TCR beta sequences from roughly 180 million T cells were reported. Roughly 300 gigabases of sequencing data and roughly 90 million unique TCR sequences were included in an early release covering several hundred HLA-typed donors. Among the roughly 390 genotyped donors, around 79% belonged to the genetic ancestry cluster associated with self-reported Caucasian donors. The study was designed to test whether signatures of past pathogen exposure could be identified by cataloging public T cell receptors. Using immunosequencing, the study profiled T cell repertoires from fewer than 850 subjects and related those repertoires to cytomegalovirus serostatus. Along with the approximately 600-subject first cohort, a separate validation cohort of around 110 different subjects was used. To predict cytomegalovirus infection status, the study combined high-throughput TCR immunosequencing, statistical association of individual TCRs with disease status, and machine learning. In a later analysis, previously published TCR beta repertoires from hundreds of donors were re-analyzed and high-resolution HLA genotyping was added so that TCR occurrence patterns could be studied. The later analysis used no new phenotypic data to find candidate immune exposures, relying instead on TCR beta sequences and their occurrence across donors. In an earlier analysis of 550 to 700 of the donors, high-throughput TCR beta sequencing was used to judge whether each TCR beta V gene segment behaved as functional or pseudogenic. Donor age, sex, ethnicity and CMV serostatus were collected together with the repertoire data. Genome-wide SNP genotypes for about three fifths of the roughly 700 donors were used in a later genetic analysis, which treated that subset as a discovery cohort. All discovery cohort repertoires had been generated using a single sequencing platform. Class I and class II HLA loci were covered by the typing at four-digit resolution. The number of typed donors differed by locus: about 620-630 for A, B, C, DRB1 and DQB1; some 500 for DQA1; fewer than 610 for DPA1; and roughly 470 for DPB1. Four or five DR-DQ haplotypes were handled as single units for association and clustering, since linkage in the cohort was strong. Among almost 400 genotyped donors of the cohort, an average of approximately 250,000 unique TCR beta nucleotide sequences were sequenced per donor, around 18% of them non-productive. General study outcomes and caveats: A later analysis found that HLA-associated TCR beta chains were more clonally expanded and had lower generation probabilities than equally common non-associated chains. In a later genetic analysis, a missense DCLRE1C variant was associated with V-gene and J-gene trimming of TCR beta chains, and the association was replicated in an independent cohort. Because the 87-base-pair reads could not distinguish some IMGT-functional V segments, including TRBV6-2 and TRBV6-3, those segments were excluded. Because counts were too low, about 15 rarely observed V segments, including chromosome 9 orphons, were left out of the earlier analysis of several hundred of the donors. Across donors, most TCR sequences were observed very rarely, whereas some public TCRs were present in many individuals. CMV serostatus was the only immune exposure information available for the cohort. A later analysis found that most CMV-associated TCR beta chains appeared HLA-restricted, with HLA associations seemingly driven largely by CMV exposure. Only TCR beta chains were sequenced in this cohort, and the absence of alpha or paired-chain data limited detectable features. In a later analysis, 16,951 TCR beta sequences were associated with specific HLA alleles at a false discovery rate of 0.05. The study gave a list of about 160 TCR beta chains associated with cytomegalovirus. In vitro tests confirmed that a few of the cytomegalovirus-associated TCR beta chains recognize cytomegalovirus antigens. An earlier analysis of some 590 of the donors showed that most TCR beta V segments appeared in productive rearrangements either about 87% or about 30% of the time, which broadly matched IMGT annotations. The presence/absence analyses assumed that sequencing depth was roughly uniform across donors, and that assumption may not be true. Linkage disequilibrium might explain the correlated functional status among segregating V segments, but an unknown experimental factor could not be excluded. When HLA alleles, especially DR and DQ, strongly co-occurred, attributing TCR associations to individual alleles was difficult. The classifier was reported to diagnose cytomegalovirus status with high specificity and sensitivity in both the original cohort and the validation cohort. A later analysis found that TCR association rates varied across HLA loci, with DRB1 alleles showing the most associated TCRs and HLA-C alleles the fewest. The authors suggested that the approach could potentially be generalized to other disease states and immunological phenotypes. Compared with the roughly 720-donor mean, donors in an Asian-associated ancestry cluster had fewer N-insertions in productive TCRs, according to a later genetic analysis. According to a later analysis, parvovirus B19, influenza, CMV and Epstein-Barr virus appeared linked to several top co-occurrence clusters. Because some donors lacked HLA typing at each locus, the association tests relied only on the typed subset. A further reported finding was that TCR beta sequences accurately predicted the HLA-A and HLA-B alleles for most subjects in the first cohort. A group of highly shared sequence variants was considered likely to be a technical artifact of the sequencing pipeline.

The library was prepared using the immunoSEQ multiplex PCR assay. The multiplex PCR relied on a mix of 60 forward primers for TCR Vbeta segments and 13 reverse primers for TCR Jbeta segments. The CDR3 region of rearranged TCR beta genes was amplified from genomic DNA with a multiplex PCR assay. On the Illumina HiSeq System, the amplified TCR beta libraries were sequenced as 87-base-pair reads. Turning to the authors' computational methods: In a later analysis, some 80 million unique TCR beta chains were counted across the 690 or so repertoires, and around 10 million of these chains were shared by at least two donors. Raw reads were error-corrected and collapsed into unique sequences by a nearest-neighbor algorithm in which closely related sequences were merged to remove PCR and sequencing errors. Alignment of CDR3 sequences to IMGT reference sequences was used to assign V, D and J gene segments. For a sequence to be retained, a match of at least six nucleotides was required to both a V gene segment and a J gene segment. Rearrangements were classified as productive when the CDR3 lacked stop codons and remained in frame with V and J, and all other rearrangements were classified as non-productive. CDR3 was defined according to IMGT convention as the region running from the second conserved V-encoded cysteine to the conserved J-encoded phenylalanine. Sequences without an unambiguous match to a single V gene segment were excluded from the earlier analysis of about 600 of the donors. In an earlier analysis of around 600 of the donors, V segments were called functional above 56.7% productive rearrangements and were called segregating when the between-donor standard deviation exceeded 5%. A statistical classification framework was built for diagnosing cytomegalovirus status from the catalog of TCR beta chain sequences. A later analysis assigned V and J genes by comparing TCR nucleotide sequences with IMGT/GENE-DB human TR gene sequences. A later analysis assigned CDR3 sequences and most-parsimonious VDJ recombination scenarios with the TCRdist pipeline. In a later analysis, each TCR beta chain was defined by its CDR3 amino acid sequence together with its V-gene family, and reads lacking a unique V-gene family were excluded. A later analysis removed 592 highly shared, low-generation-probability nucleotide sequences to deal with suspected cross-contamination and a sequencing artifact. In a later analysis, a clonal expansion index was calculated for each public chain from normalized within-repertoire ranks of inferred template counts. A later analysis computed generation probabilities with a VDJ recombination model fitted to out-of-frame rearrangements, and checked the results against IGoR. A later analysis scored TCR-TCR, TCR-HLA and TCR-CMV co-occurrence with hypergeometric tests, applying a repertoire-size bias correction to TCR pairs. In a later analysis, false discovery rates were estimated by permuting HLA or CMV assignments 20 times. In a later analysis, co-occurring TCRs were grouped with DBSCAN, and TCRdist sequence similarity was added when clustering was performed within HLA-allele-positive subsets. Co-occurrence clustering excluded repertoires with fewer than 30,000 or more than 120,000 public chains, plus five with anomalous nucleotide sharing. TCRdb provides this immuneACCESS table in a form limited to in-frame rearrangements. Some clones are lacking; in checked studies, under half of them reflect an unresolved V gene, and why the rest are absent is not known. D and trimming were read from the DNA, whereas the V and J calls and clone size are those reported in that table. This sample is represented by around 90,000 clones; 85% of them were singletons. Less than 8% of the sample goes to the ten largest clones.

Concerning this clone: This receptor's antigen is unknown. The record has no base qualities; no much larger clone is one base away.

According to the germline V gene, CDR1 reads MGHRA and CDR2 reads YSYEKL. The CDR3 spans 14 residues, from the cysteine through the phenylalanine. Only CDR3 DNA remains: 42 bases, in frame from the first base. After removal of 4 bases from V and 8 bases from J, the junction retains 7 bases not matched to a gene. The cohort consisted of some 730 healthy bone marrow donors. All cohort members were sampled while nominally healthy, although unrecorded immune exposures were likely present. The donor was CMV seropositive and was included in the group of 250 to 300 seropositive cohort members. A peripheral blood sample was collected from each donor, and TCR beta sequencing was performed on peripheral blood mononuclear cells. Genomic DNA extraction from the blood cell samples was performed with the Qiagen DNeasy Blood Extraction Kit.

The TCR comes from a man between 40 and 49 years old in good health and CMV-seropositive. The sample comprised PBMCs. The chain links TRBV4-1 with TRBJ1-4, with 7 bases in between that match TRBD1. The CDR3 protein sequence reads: CASSLDRTSEKLFF. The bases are TGCGCCAGCAGCCTGGACAGGACGTCGGAAAAACTGTTTTTT.